The clone carrying this T cell receptor beta chain appeared a few times. In germline, CDR1 is LNHDA, CDR2 SQIVND (reference sequence). The J segment lost 8 bases and the V segment lost 4 bases, leaving 10 bases of the junction unmatched. This CDR3 has 14 amino acids. Libraries were prepared by immunoSEQ multiplex PCR; TCRdb keeps only in-frame clonotypes and omits some of them. Of more than 55,000 clones in the sample, more than 80% are singletons; the top ten hold 1.3% to 1.5%. Unexposed donor CD4+ T cells date from about 2011-2018, before the COVID-19 pandemic. These data come from a study of CD4 T cells in relation to SARS-CoV-2 and coronaviruses.

J is TRBJ1-2 and V is TRBV19; 7 nucleotides align to TRBD1. The receptor's source is a human donor in good health. The material sequenced was memory CD4+ T cells from PBMCs. The CDR3 DNA reads TGTGCCAGTAGTACCCAACAGGGGTCGAGGGGCTACACCTTC. As protein: CASSTQQGSRGYTF.